Listed here are 29 T cell receptor beta chains from one sample, sequenced in a study of blood T cell repertoires in COVID-19. TCRdb's table, derived via immunoSEQ multiplex PCR, lists solely in-frame clones and lacks some. The sample has roughly 140,000 clones; 80% are singletons. Sequenced sample: peripheral blood. These receptors all stem from a man aged 60 to 75 with active or convalescent COVID-19.

This chain connects TRBV27 to TRBJ1-1, with a possible D match to TRBD1 (5 bases). Trimming cost V 5 bases and J 2 bases, with 9 bases left between them. CDR1 MNHEY and CDR2 SMNVEV come from the germline V gene (reference sequence). This CDR3 region has 13 residues. The CDR3: CASSVQVNTEAFF. The CDR3 bases are TGTGCCAGCAGTGTACAGGTAAACACTGAAGCTTTCTTT.

V and J are TRBV28 and TRBJ2-4; the D is unclear. Trimming took off 4 bases at V and 6 bases at J, with 16 bases between the two ends. The CDR3 contains 15 residues. CDR1 is MDHEN, CDR2 SYDVKM, per germline. CDR3 DNA sequence: TGTGCCAGCAGTTCCGCGGATTTTAGCTTAAACATTCAGTACTTC. It specifies CASSSADFSLNIQYF. The complete variable domain, with remaining parts taken from reference TRBV28 and TRBJ2-4, reads DVKVTQSSRYLVKRTGEKVFLECVQDMDHENMFWYRQDPGLGLRLIYFSYDVKMKEKGDIPEGYSVSREKKERFSLILESASTNQTSMYLCASSSADFSLNIQYFGAGTRLSVL.

This chain links TRBV3-1 (or the pseudogene TRBV3-2) with TRBJ1-4, with TRBD1 matching over 9 bases. V was clipped by 0 bases and J by 10 bases; unmatched bases: 3. The CDR3 sequence is 14 residues long. In germline, CDR1 is LGHDT, CDR2 YNNKEL (reference sequence). The CDR3 protein is CASSQDRQGVKLFF. The CDR3 nucleotides read TGTGCCAGCAGCCAAGACCGACAGGGGGTAAAACTGTTTTTT.

The chain has TRBV5-8 and TRBJ1-1; D may be TRBD1 (6 bases). The CDR3 extends over 13 amino acids. V lost 4 bases, J lost 3 bases, and 10 bases lay in between. Germline V gene lookup returns CDR1 SGHTS and CDR2 YDEGEE. CDR3 protein: CASSLNRDTEAFF. In DNA form, the CDR3 reads TGTGCCAGCAGCCTCAACAGGGACACTGAAGCTTTCTTT.

J is TRBJ1-2 and V is TRBV19; D is ambiguous. CDR1 and CDR2 from the germline V gene are LNHDA and SQIVND (reference sequence). This CDR3 has 12 amino acids. The V end lost 6 bases, the J end lost 7 bases, and 12 bases lay between the germline ends. CDR3 sequence: CASRPGSFGYTF. For the CDR3, the DNA is TGTGCCAGTAGACCAGGATCCTTTGGCTACACCTTC.

The chain recombines TRBV7-3 with TRBJ2-2; 14 nucleotides line up with TRBD2. The CDR3 is made up of 19 amino acids. CDR1 is SGHTA, CDR2 FQGTGA, per germline. V dropped 5 bases and J dropped 1; count of bases not matched to a gene: 9. DNA for the CDR3: TGTGCCAGCAGCCCACGGGGACTAGCGGGGGAGAGGAACACCGGGGAGCTGTTTTTT. Translating it yields CASSPRGLAGERNTGELFF.

The rearrangement uses TRBV5-1 and TRBJ2-4; no reliable D call. Germline lookup yields CDR1 SGHRS and CDR2 YFSETQ. Trimming shortened V by 4 bases and J by 12 bases, and 26 bases separated the two germline ends. The CDR3 sequence is 16 residues long. CDR3 bases: TGCGCCAGCAGCCATCTTTCCGGGTCCTCCCGGAGTACTCAGTACTTC. Its protein product is CASSHLSGSSRSTQYF.

The gene calls are TRBV10-1 and TRBJ1-6; 7 positions match TRBD1. The CDR3 runs to 15 residues. CDR1 WNHNN and CDR2 SYGVQD come from the germline V gene (reference sequence). Germline trimming cut 5 bases from V and 8 bases from J; bases unmatched to any gene: 9. CDR3 loop: CASSNFRGIYSPLHF. The CDR3 DNA sequence: TGCGCCAGCAGTAATTTCAGGGGGATATATTCACCCCTCCACTTT.

The chain carries TRBV24-1 and TRBJ2-3; TRBD1 matches 11 bases. J was trimmed by 3 bases and V by 6 bases; bases with no gene match: 7. This CDR3 is 16 amino acids long. CDR1 and CDR2 (germline): KGHDR, SFDVKD. CDR3 protein: CATSLPGTGGTDTQYF. CDR3 coding DNA: TGTGCCACCAGTTTACCCGGGACAGGGGGTACAGATACGCAGTATTTT.

The J gene is TRBJ2-5, the V gene TRBV2, with D uncertain. The CDR3 totals 10 residues. The germline V and J ends were trimmed by 10 bases and 5 bases, with 8 bases remaining between them. Germline V gene sequence: CDR1 SNHLY, CDR2 FYNNEI. CDR3 nucleotides: TGTGCCACCCCTTATGAGACCCAGTACTTC. The encoded protein is CATPYETQYF.

The V gene is TRBV7-9, the J gene TRBJ2-7; TRBD1 matches 7 bases. The germline V gene has CDR1 SEHNR and CDR2 FQNEAQ (reference sequence). V lost 6 bases to trimming and J lost 0 bases; unmatched junction nucleotides: 5. The length of the CDR3 is 14 residues. The CDR3 region is CASRETGSSYEQYF. The CDR3 bases are TGTGCCAGCAGGGAGACAGGGAGCTCCTACGAGCAGTACTTC.

The V gene is TRBV11-2, the J gene TRBJ1-1, with a possible D match to TRBD1 (5 bases). Looked up from germline, CDR1 is SGHAT and CDR2 is FQNNGV. The CDR3 has 14 amino acids. Trimming cost V 2 bases and J 4 bases, with 11 bases left between them. The CDR3 region is CASSLYGGGTEAFF. In DNA, the CDR3 is TGTGCCAGCAGCTTATACGGGGGGGGCACTGAAGCTTTCTTT. Combining the CDR3 with reference TRBV11-2 and TRBJ1-1 gives the whole variable domain EAGVAQSPRYKIIEKRQSVAFWCNPISGHATLYWYQQILGQGPKLLIQFQNNGVVDDSQLPKDRFSAERLKGVDSTLKIQPAKLEDSAVYLCASSLYGGGTEAFFGQGTRLTVV.

V is TRBV7-2 and J is TRBJ2-3; TRBD2 agrees at 9 bases. Germline-derived CDR1 and CDR2 are SGHTA and FQGNSA. V lost 5 bases to trimming and J lost 2 bases; unmatched junction nucleotides: 8. The CDR3 is 16 residues long. CDR3 in DNA: TGTGCCAGCAGCCCGCCGGGCGGGAGGGCCACAGATACGCAGTATTTT. Translated, it gives CASSPPGGRATDTQYF. Full variable domain (missing parts from reference TRBV7-2 and TRBJ2-3): GAGVSQSPSNKVTEKGKDVELRCDPISGHTALYWYRQSLGQGLEFLIYFQGNSAPDKSGLPSDRFSAERTGGSVSTLTIQRTQQEDSAVYLCASSPPGGRATDTQYFGPGTRLTVL.

The rearrangement joins TRBV11-2 to TRBJ2-7; perhaps TRBD2 as D (6 bases). CDR1 SGHAT and CDR2 FQNNGV come from the germline V gene. The ends were cut back, 1 base at V and 3 bases at J, with 13 bases in the middle. CDR3 length equals 15 residues. CDR3 residues: CASSLADSGHYEQYF. CDR3 DNA: TGTGCCAGCAGCTTAGCGGATAGCGGACACTACGAGCAGTACTTC.

V usage is TRBV11-3 and J usage is TRBJ2-2; maybe TRBD2 (5 bases). The CDR3 extends over 16 amino acids. CDR1 is SGHNT, CDR2 YENEEA, per germline. V was cut by 2 bases and J by 2 bases, with 12 bases left in between. CDR3 DNA: TGTGCCAGCAGCTTATTTGCCGGGGAAAACACCGGGGAGCTGTTTTTT. Residues: CASSLFAGENTGELFF.

The V gene is TRBV7-3, the J gene TRBJ2-7; 16 bases line up with TRBD2. The V and J ends lost 0 bases and 5 bases, in that order; junction bases with no gene match: 4. Per germline, CDR1 SGHTA and CDR2 FQGTGA. This CDR3 comprises 17 residues. The CDR3 nucleotides are TGTGCCAGCAGCTTAACGGGACTAGCGGGAGGGCGAGACGAGCAGTACTTC. Translated, it gives CASSLTGLAGGRDEQYF.

The V and J genes are TRBV5-4 and TRBJ2-3; D call uncertain. The V end lost 4 bases, the J end lost 5 bases, and 11 bases lay between the germline ends. Per germline, CDR1 SGHNT and CDR2 YYREEE (reference sequence). CDR3 length: 13 residues. CDR3: CASSLEIRDTQYF. Written as DNA, the CDR3 is TGTGCCAGCAGCCTCGAGATCCGAGATACGCAGTATTTT.

The chain has TRBV18 and TRBJ1-1; D unresolved. The CDR3 covers 14 residues. Trimming pared 6 bases from V and 3 bases from J, leaving 14 bases between. The V gene's germline CDR1 is KGHSH and CDR2 LQKENI. CDR3 sequence reads: CASSPLGLDTEAFF. DNA for the CDR3: TGTGCCAGCTCCCCCCTCGGGTTGGACACTGAAGCTTTCTTT.

This chain links TRBV9 with TRBJ2-7; a weak D match, TRBD1 (6 bases). With 0 bases removed from V and 3 bases from J, the gap between germline ends came to 10 bases. The CDR3 has 14 amino acids. Germline V gene data show CDR1 as SGDLS and CDR2 as YYNGEE. DNA of the CDR3: TGTGCCAGCAGCGTAGATTGGACAGACTACGAGCAGTACTTC. It specifies CASSVDWTDYEQYF.

The V gene is TRBV6-2 or TRBV6-3, the J gene TRBJ2-1, with a tentative D call TRBD2 (5 bases). Trimming removed 5 bases at V and 10 bases at J, with 12 bases between. Per the germline V gene, CDR1 is MNHEY and CDR2 is SVGEGT. The CDR3 extends over 12 amino acids. CDR3 sequence: CASSQTRYEQFF. In DNA form, the CDR3 reads TGTGCCAGCAGTCAAACTAGATACGAGCAGTTCTTC.

The chain recombines TRBV6-5 with TRBJ1-1, with TRBD1 matching over 7 bases. The V segment lost 2 bases and the J segment 0 bases; nucleotides outside the gene matches: 6. Germline V gene lookup returns CDR1 MNHEY and CDR2 SVGAGI. CDR3 size: 16 residues. The CDR3 region has the DNA TGTGCCAGCAGTTACAGACAGGGATTTATGAACACTGAAGCTTTCTTT. It codes for CASSYRQGFMNTEAFF.

The genes are TRBV6-2 or TRBV6-3 and TRBJ1-2; 7 positions agree with TRBD1. The germline gives CDR1 MNHEY, CDR2 SVGEGT. V lost 6 bases and J lost 2; bases outside the gene matches: 3. The CDR3 spans 13 residues. The CDR3 region is CASSQGQNYGYTF. The CDR3 nucleotides are TGTGCCAGCAGCCAGGGACAGAACTATGGCTACACCTTC.

The chain couples TRBV5-4 to TRBJ2-1; possible D gene TRBD1, 5 bases. This CDR3 is 13 amino acids long. Germline CDR1 reads SGHNT; CDR2 reads YYREEE (reference sequence). The V gene lost 4 bases and the J gene lost 7 bases, with 12 bases spanning the gap. The CDR3 coding sequence is TGTGCCAGCAGCCTGGTAAACAGGAATGAGCAGTTCTTC. Encoded protein: CASSLVNRNEQFF.

In its sample, this clone was seen a few times. This chain joins TRBV5-1 and TRBJ2-2; 10 nucleotides align to TRBD1. The CDR3 totals 15 residues. V shed 4 bases and J 4 bases; nucleotides not matched to a gene: 4. Germline V gene sequence: CDR1 SGHRS, CDR2 YFSETQ. The DNA of the CDR3 is TGCGCCAGCAGCGCGAGGACAGGGGGCACCGGGGAGCTGTTTTTT. Its translation: CASSARTGGTGELFF. Together with reference TRBV5-1 and TRBJ2-2, the CDR3 gives the full variable domain: KAGVTQTPRYLIKTRGQQVTLSCSPISGHRSVSWYQQTPGQGLQFLFEYFSETQRNKGNFPGRFSGRQFSNSRSEMNVSTLELGDSALYLCASSARTGGTGELFFGEGSRLTVL.

This rearrangement joins TRBV30 to TRBJ2-7; 15 nucleotides agree with TRBD2. Germline-derived CDR1 and CDR2 are GTSNPN and SVGIG (reference sequence). CDR3 length: 16 residues. J was trimmed by 2 bases and V by 5 bases; bases with no gene match: 7. The CDR3 here is CAWGAGLAGGAYEQYF. In nucleotides, the CDR3 is TGTGCCTGGGGAGCGGGACTAGCGGGAGGCGCCTACGAGCAGTACTTC.

CDR3 sequence: CASNGGGQETQYF. Written as DNA, the CDR3 is TGCGCCAGTAACGGAGGGGGCCAGGAGACCCAGTACTTC. J is TRBJ2-5 and V is TRBV5-1; D may be TRBD1 (7 bases). The CDR3 sequence is 13 residues long. In germline, CDR1 is SGHRS, CDR2 YFSETQ. V dropped 8 bases and J dropped 5 bases, with 16 bases sitting between them.

The CDR3 is CASSESKGQGSEKLFF. The CDR3 nucleotides read TGTGCCAGCAGTGAAAGTAAGGGACAGGGCAGCGAAAAACTGTTTTTT. This sequence joins TRBV2 and TRBJ1-4, with 9 bases that match TRBD1. The CDR3 sequence is 16 residues long. Germline trimming cut 2 bases from V and 8 bases from J; bases unmatched to any gene: 9. From germline, CDR1 is SNHLY and CDR2 FYNNEI. The entire variable domain, with the rest obtained from reference TRBV2 and TRBJ1-4, is as follows: EPEVTQTPSHQVTQMGQEVILRCVPISNHLYFYWYRQILGQKVEFLVSFYNNEISEKSEIFDDQFSVERPDGSNFTLKIRSTKLEDSAMYFCASSESKGQGSEKLFFGSGTQLSVL.

V gene TRBV6-5 combines with J gene TRBJ1-6; unclear D gene. Germline assignment: CDR1 MNHEY and CDR2 SVGAGI. Trimming removed 7 bases from V and 4 bases from J, with 11 bases in between. The CDR3 runs 14 residues. Written as DNA, the CDR3 is TGTGCCAGCAAGCTAGCCGAGTATAATTCACCCCTCCACTTT. It translates to CASKLAEYNSPLHF.

Concerning this clone itself: This is likely a read error, given that the CDR3 carries no conserved phenylalanine or tryptophan at its end. It is unclear where the CDR3 begins or ends on the DNA, so no DNA is shown, and the CDR3 is as TCRdb lists it. This rearrangement joins TRBV2 to TRBJ1-2. Germline V gene sequence: CDR1 SNHLY, CDR2 FYNNEI. The CDR3 totals 11 residues, both ends included. The CDR3 loop reads CASSQLKEAIL.